This note documents a single T cell receptor (beta chain) sequence. Its antigen is unidentified. These data come from a study of cytomegalovirus exposure and HLA in healthy donors. Study-wide points: The classifier was said to identify cytomegalovirus status with high specificity and sensitivity. Despite most TCR sequences being rare, some public TCRs occurred in many donors.

Profiled with immunoSEQ multiplex PCR; TCRdb holds only in-frame clones, not every one. The sample has 200,000 to 250,000 clones, about 90% seen once. Germline assignment: CDR1 KGHSH and CDR2 LQKENI. Trimming shortened V by 3 bases and J by 0 bases, and 12 bases separated the two germline ends. CDR3 length: 16 residues. The clonotype comes from a man aged 18 to 35 in good health and CMV-seropositive. The specimen was PBMCs. This chain joins TRBV18 and TRBJ1-3; D is undetermined. Here the CDR3 DNA reads TGTGCCAGCTCACCCTCCGGAGATTACTCTGGAAACACCATATATTTT. It specifies CASSPSGDYSGNTIYF.